Listed below are T cell receptor beta chains from one sample, sequenced in a study of cytomegalovirus exposure and HLA in healthy donors. The protocol was immunoSEQ multiplex PCR, while the TCRdb copy is restricted to in-frame clones and leaves out a portion. This table holds some 130,000 clones, about 75% found once. The material sequenced was PBMCs. The receptors originated from a young man in good health and CMV-seronegative. Each CDR3 is given with its conserved first and last residue. D genes are given only for firm matches. The size of a clone is reported for some rows only, either as once, few or many, or as a class for expanded clones.

TGTGCCAGCAGTTACGAGATTCCGAGTTTTTGGGAGACCCAGTACTTC | CASSYEIPSFWETQYF | TRBJ2-5 | TRBV6-6 | NA | NA
TGTGCCAGCAGTTACGGAGGGACTAATGAAAAACTGTTTTTT | CASSYGGTNEKLFF | TRBJ1-4 | TRBV6-5 | NA | NA
TGTGCCAGCAGTGGAGTGGGTGACAGGGGGACCTACGAGCAGTACTTC | CASSGVGDRGTYEQYF | TRBJ2-7 | TRBV2 | TRBD1 | NA
TGTGCCAGCAGCTCCATAGGACCCGGGACAGGGACCTATGGCTACACCTTC | CASSSIGPGTGTYGYTF | TRBJ1-2 | TRBV11-2 | TRBD1 | NA
TGTGCCAGCAGCCCCACAGGGGATAGCAATCAGCCCCAGCATTTT | CASSPTGDSNQPQHF | TRBJ1-5 | TRBV7-9 | TRBD1 | NA
TGTGCCAGCAGCCTCGACAGGGAACCAGATACGCAGTATTTT | CASSLDREPDTQYF | TRBJ2-3 | TRBV27 | TRBD1 | few
TGTGCCAGCAGTTTCCGGACAGGGCTCAATGAGCAGTTCTTC | CASSFRTGLNEQFF | TRBJ2-1 | TRBV28 | TRBD1 | NA
TGTGCCAGCAGTGAAGGACTAGTAATAACCGGGGAGCTGTTTTTT | CASSEGLVITGELFF | TRBJ2-2 | TRBV6-1 | NA | NA
TGTGCCAGCAGTTTATCAAGACAGAGCAATGAGCAGTTCTTC | CASSLSRQSNEQFF | TRBJ2-1 | TRBV27 | NA | NA
TGTGCCAGCAGTTGGACTAGCGGAGGGGGCGATGAGCAGTTCTTC | CASSWTSGGGDEQFF | TRBJ2-1 | TRBV6-6 | TRBD2 | NA